This T cell receptor (beta chain) was captured by sequencing in a study of blood T cell repertoires in COVID-19. On the study more broadly: Some COVID-19 samples were acute and others convalescent; all came from the United States, Italy and Spain. In each case, the material was cDNA or gDNA derived from T cells, B-cell-depleted T cells, or PBMCs.

Per the original data handling: Reference gene primer amplification yielded estimated nucleated cell counts. Assay used: immunoSEQ multiplex PCR; TCRdb lists only in-frame clones, some missing. V, J and clone size are those of that table, while D and trimming were read from the DNA. This sample has about 180,000 clones; 82% occur once, and the top ten carry more than 7.5%. This sequence originates from a woman in her 70s with acute or convalescent COVID-19. Sequencing input: peripheral blood.

CDR3 loop: CSVESPTNYGYTF. Written as DNA, the CDR3 is TGCAGCGTTGAAAGCCCGACTAACTATGGCTACACCTTC. This chain uses TRBV29-1 with TRBJ1-2; no reliable D call. V lost 2 bases, J lost 0 bases, and 7 bases lay in between. Germline CDR1 SQVTM, CDR2 ANQGSEA. CDR3 size: 13 residues. Supplemented by reference TRBV29-1 and TRBJ1-2, the full variable domain reads SAVISQKPSRDICQRGTSLTIQCQVDSQVTMMFWYRQQPGQSLTLIATANQGSEATYESGFVIDKFPISRPNLTFSTLTVSNMSPEDSSIYLCSVESPTNYGYTFGSGTRLTVV.